The present T cell receptor (beta chain) was sequenced within a study of T cell responses to AZD1222 COVID-19 vaccine. Study outcomes and limitations: Donor demographics were predominantly white British with a female majority; clonal diversity may be underestimated. Only a handful of AZD1222 recipients were seropositive at baseline.

Investigators merged groups given second doses at roughly 4 or roughly 12 weeks. Libraries were prepared by immunoSEQ multiplex PCR; TCRdb keeps only in-frame clonotypes and omits some of them. The sample carries 40,000 to 55,000 clones, roughly 90% recorded once. Germline CDR1 reads SGHTA; CDR2 reads FQGNSA. The length of the CDR3 is 14 residues. V shed 5 bases and J shed 4 bases, with 15 bases lying between them. Of note for this clone: Its antigen is not known.

The sample in question was peripheral blood, obtained 28 days after the second AZD1222 dose. This TCR derives from an adult who received the AZD1222 COVID-19 vaccine. The chain employs TRBV7-2 and TRBJ2-7; D may correspond to TRBD1 or TRBD2 (5 bases each). The CDR3 DNA sequence: TGTGCCAGCAGCCGCAGGGACCGGAATTACGAGCAGTACTTC. Its translation is CASSRRDRNYEQYF. The variable domain in full, completed from reference TRBV7-2 and TRBJ2-7, reads GAGVSQSPSNKVTEKGKDVELRCDPISGHTALYWYRQSLGQGLEFLIYFQGNSAPDKSGLPSDRFSAERTGGSVSTLTIQRTQQEDSAVYLCASSRRDRNYEQYFGPGTRLTVT.